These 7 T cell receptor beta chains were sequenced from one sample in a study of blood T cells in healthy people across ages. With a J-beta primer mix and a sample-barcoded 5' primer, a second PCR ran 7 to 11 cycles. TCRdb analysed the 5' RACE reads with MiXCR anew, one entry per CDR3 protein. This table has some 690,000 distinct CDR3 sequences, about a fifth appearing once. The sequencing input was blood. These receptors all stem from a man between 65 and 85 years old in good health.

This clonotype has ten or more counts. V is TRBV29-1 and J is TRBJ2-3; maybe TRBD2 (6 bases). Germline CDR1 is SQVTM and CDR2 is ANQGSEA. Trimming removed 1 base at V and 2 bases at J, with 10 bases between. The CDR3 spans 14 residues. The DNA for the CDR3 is TGCAGCGTTGAAGGAGCGGGCACCACAGATACGCAGTATTTT. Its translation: CSVEGAGTTDTQYF.

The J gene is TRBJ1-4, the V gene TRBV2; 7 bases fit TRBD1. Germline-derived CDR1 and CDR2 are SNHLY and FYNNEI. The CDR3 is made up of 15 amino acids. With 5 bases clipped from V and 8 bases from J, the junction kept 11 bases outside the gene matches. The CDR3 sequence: CASSINRGFSEKLFF. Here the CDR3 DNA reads TGTGCCAGCAGTATAAACAGGGGTTTTAGCGAAAAACTGTTTTTT. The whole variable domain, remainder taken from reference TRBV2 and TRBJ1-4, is EPEVTQTPSHQVTQMGQEVILRCVPISNHLYFYWYRQILGQKVEFLVSFYNNEISEKSEIFDDQFSVERPDGSNFTLKIRSTKLEDSAMYFCASSINRGFSEKLFFGSGTQLSVL.

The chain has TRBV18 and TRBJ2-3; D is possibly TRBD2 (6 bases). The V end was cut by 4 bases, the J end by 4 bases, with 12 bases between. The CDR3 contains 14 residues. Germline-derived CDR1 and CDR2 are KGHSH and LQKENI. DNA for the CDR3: TGTGCCAGCTCACTTACGGGAGCGGCAGATACGCAGTATTTT. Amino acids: CASSLTGAADTQYF.

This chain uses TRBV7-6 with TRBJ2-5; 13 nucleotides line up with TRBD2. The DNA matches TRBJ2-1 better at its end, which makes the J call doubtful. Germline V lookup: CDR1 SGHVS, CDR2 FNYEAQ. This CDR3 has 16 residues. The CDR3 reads CASSSQLAGGPQEQFF. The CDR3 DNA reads TGTGCCAGCAGCTCTCAACTAGCGGGAGGGCCGCAAGAGCAGTTCTTC.

The CDR3 DNA follows: TGTGCCAGCAGCTTAACCGGGACAGGCGTCTACGAGCAGTACTTC. This translates into CASSLTGTGVYEQYF. This rearrangement joins TRBV12-3 or TRBV12-4 to TRBJ2-7; 8 nucleotides agree with TRBD1. Trimming took 6 bases from V and 3 from J; bases not matched to a gene: 10. This CDR3 region has 15 residues.

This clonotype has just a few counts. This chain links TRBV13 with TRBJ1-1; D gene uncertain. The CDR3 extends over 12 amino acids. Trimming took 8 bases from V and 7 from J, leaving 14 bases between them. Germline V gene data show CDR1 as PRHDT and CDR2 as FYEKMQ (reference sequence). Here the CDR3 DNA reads TGTGCCAGCGGTTTAAGGCGGTATGAAGCTTTCTTT. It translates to CASGLRRYEAFF.

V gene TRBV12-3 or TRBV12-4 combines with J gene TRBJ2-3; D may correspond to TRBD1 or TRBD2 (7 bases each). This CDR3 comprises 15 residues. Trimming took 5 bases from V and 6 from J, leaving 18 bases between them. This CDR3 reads CASSAPGTAGDTQYF. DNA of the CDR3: TGTGCCAGCAGTGCCCCCGGGACAGCGGGGGATACGCAGTATTTT.